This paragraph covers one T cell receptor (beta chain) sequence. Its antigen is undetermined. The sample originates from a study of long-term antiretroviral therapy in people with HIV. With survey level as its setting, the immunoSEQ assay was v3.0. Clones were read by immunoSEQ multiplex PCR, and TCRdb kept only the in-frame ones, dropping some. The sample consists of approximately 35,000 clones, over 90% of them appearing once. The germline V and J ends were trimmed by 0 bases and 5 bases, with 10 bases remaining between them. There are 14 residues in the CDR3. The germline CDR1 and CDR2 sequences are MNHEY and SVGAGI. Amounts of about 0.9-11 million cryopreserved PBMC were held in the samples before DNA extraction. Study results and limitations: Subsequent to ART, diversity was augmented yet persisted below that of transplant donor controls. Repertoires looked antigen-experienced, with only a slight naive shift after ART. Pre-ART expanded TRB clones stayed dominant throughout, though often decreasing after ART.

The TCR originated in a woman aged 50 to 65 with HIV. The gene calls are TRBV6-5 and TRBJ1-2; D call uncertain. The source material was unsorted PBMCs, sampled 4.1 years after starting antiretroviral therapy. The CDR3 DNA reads TGTGCCAGCAGTTACTCGGTTAATAATTATGGCTACACCTTC. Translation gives CASSYSVNNYGYTF.